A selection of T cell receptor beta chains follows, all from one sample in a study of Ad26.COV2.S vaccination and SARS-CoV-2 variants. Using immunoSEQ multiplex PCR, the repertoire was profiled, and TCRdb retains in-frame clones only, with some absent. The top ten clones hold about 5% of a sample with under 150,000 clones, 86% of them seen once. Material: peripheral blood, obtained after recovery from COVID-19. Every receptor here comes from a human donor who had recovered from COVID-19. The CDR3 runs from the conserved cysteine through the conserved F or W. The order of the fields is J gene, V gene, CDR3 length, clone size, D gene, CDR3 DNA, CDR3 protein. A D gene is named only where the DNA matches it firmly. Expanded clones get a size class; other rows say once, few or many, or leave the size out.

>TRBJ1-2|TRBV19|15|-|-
TGTGCCAGTAGTTCACTCCTCCGGGACCCCTATGGCTACACCTTC
CASSSLLRDPYGYTF
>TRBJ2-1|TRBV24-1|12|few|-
TGTGCCACCAGTGAGGGCTGGAATGAGCAGTTCTTC
CATSEGWNEQFF
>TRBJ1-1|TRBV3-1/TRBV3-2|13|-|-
TGTGCCAGCAGCCAAGATCGTAAGGGGAGGGCTTTCTTT
CASSQDRKGRAFF
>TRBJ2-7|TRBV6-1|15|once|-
TGTGCCAGCAGTGAAGGTTTTAGCTTCGGGTTCGAGCAGTACTTC
CASSEGFSFGFEQYF
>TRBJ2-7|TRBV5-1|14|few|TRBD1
TGCGCCAGCAGCTCGGACAGGGCCCTCTACGAGCAGTACTTC
CASSSDRALYEQYF
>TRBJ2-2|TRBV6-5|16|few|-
TGTGCCAGCAGTTACTCGGGGCATCCTAACACCGGGGAGCTGTTTTTT
CASSYSGHPNTGELFF
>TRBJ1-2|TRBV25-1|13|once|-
TGTGCCACCCACGGCGGGTTTAACTATGGCTACACCTTC
CATHGGFNYGYTF
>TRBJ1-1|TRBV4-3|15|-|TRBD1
TGCGCCAGCAGCCCGGGACAGGGGGGCATCACTGAAGCTTTCTTT
CASSPGQGGITEAFF
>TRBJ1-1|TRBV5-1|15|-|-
TGCGCCAGCAGGCTCACAGTCAACCTGAACACTGAAGCTTTCTTT
CASRLTVNLNTEAFF
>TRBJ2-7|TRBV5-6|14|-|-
TGTGCCAGCAGCTTGGTGTGGGTTTCTAACGAGCAGTACTTC
CASSLVWVSNEQYF
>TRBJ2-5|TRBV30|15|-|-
TGTGCCTGGACCCCCCTCGCTAGCCTGGGAGAGACCCAGTACTTC
CAWTPLASLGETQYF
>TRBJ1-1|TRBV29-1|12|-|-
TGCAGCGGGGTACAGGTTTCGGGTGAAGCTTTCTTT
CSGVQVSGEAFF
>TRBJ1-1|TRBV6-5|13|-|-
TGTGCCAGCTCCGCTATCCCGGGCGCTGAAGCTTTCTTT
CASSAIPGAEAFF
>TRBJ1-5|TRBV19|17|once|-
TGTGCCAGTAGTATAGATCTTAAGGGATGGTTACTTCAGCCCCAGCATTTT
CASSIDLKGWLLQPQHF
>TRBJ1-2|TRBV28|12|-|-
TGTGCCACCATGGACAGTTCCTATGGCTACACCTTC
CATMDSSYGYTF
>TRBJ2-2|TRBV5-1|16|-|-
TGCGCCAGCAGCTTGTTACGAGGAGGGGACACCGGGGAGCTGTTTTTT
CASSLLRGGDTGELFF
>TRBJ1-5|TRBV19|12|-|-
TGTGCCACCAAGATAGGCAATCAGCCCCAGCATTTT
CATKIGNQPQHF
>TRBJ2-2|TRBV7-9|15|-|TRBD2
TGTGCCAGCAGCTTACTAGCGGGGATGACCGGGGAGCTGTTTTTT
CASSLLAGMTGELFF
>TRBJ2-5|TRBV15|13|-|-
TGTGCCACCAGCGGGATGGGCGAAGAGACCCAGTACTTC
CATSGMGEETQYF
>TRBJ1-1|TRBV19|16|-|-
TGTGCCAGTAGTAAAGGTCCAGGGCTGGGGAACACTGAAGCTTTCTTT
CASSKGPGLGNTEAFF
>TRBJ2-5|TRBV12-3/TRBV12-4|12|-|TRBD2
TGTGCCAGCACTAGCGGGGAAGAGACCCAGTACTTC
CASTSGEETQYF
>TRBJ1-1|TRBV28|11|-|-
TGTGCCAGCAGTTTCGCCACTGAAGCTTTCTTT
CASSFATEAFF
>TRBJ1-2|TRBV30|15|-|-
TGTGCCTGGAGTGGGGGGGCGGGTGTTAACTATGGCTACACCTTC
CAWSGGAGVNYGYTF
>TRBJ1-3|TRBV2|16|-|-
TGTGCCAGCAGTGGGGACGGCCTAGACTCTGGAAACACCATATATTTT
CASSGDGLDSGNTIYF
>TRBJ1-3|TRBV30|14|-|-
TGTGCCTGGAAAAGCTCAGTGCAGCGTAACACCATATATTTT
CAWKSSVQRNTIYF
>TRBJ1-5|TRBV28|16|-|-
TGTGCCAGCAGTTCACCCACCGACAGAATAGTTCAGCCCCAGCATTTT
CASSSPTDRIVQPQHF
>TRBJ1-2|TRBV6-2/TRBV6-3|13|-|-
TGTGCCAGCAGTTACTACAGGGAGGATGGCTACACCTTC
CASSYYREDGYTF
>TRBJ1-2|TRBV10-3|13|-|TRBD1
TGTGCCGCTCGGTTCGACAGGGATCATGGCTACACCTTC
CAARFDRDHGYTF